This T cell receptor (beta chain) came from a study of T-cell memory formation after mild COVID-19. Sample barcodes and UMIs were carried by the TCR alpha and TCR beta cDNA libraries that 5'RACE generated with constant-segment primers. MiXCR, run by TCRdb on the 5' RACE reads, gives a single entry per CDR3 protein. Here the sample spans about half a million distinct CDR3 sequences, 18% being singletons. Germline V CDR1 and CDR2: LNHNV, YYDKDF (reference sequence). The CDR3 loop spans 13 amino acids. V lost 0 bases to trimming and J lost 3 bases, with 6 bases between them. Sequenced input: PBMCs or a T cell subset sorted from them (not recorded which). This TCR came from an adult woman who had mild COVID-19 (a few samples of this study predate the infection). Cell type and time point are not known. V and J are TRBV15 and TRBJ2-7; D remains unclear. DNA of the CDR3: TGTGCCACCAGCAGAGACAGTGGCTACGAGCAGTACTTC. Translating it yields CATSRDSGYEQYF. Supplemented by reference TRBV15 and TRBJ2-7, the full variable domain reads DAMVIQNPRYQVTQFGKPVTLSCSQTLNHNVMYWYQQKSSQAPKLLFHYYDKDFNNEADTPDNFQSRRPNTSFCFLDIRSPGLGDTAMYLCATSRDSGYEQYFGPGTRLTVT.